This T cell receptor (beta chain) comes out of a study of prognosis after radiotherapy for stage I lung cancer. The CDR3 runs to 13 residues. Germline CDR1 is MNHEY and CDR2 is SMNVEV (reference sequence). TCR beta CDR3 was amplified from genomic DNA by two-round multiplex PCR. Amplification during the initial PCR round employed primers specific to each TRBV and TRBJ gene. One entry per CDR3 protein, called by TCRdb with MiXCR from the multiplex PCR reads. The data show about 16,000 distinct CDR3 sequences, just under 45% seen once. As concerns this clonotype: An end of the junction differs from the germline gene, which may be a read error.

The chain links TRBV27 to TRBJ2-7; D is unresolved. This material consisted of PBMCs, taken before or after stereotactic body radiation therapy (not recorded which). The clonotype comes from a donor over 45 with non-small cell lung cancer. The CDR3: CASSFRRSYEKYF. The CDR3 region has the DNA TGTGCCAGCAGTTTCAGGAGATCCTACGAGAAGTACTTC.